The 14 T cell receptor beta chains reported below all come from one sample, sequenced in a study of blood T cell repertoires in COVID-19. TCRdb's table, derived via immunoSEQ multiplex PCR, lists solely in-frame clones and lacks some. This sample yields tens of thousands of clones, of which around 93% are seen a single time; around 2.3% belongs to the top ten. Sequencing was carried out using peripheral blood. Source of these receptors: a human donor with active COVID-19. The donor label of this sample is uncertain.

The rearrangement links TRBV5-1 to TRBJ2-3, with 8 bases lining up with TRBD2. The CDR3 is 14 residues long. Germline-derived CDR1 and CDR2 are SGHRS and YFSETQ. With V trimmed by 5 bases and J by 2 bases, 4 bases remained unmatched. CDR3 in DNA: TGCGCCAGCAGAGGCGGGGGGACCACAGATACGCAGTATTTT. Protein: CASRGGGTTDTQYF.

The genes are TRBV5-4 and TRBJ1-2; D is possibly TRBD1 (5 bases). Germline CDR1 is SGHNT and CDR2 is YYREEE (reference sequence). The ends were cut back, 0 bases at V and 4 bases at J, with 13 bases in the middle. The CDR3 length is 15 residues. The CDR3 coding sequence is TGTGCCAGCAGCTTGGCCATCGGTCAGGGCTATGGCTACACCTTC. Encoded protein: CASSLAIGQGYGYTF.

This sequence joins TRBV6-5 and TRBJ2-3; maybe TRBD2 (5 bases). V was cut by 8 bases and J by 2 bases, with 11 bases left in between. From germline, CDR1 is MNHEY and CDR2 SVGAGI. This CDR3 has 13 amino acids. The DNA of the CDR3 is TGTGCCAGCGGGAGCGGCCTCACAGATACGCAGTATTTT. It specifies CASGSGLTDTQYF.

This sequence joins TRBV29-1 and TRBJ1-3; TRBD1 aligns across 10 bases. V shed 3 bases, J shed 4 bases, and the junction held 9 bases outside the gene matches. CDR3 size: 16 residues. Per the germline V gene, CDR1 is SQVTM and CDR2 is ANQGSEA. The CDR3 nucleotides read TGCAGCGTTGACCTTCCGGGACAGGGGTCGGGAAACACCATATATTTT. Translating gives CSVDLPGQGSGNTIYF.

CDR3 sequence reads: CASSLGDRGFTNEKLFF. CDR3 nucleotide sequence: TGTGCCAGCAGCTTGGGGGACAGGGGGTTCACTAATGAAAAACTGTTTTTT. This chain uses TRBV5-4 with TRBJ1-4; 11 nucleotides agree with TRBD1. The CDR3 extends over 17 amino acids. V was pared by 0 bases and J by 2 bases, with 3 bases of the junction left unmatched. From germline, CDR1 is SGHNT and CDR2 YYREEE (reference sequence).

CDR3 in amino acids: CASSQGVRTGYTF. DNA for the CDR3: TGTGCCAGCAGCCAAGGCGTCCGAACGGGCTACACCTTC. This sequence joins TRBV3-1 (or the pseudogene TRBV3-2) and TRBJ1-2, with D uncertain. Germline-derived CDR1 and CDR2 are LGHDT and YNNKEL (reference sequence). CDR3 length equals 13 residues. Trimming took off 1 base at V and 8 bases at J, with 11 bases between the two ends.

V and J are TRBV27 and TRBJ2-7; tentatively, D is TRBD2 (6 bases). The CDR3 has 15 residues. Looked up from germline, CDR1 is MNHEY and CDR2 is SMNVEV (reference sequence). The V and J ends lost 1 base and 4 bases respectively, with 14 bases between them. This CDR3 reads CASSLYGGPLYEQYF. The CDR3 coding sequence is TGTGCCAGCAGTTTATACGGGGGACCGCTTTACGAGCAGTACTTC.

This chain connects TRBV28 to TRBJ1-1; 11 bases map to TRBD1. Germline values: CDR1 MDHEN, CDR2 SYDVKM. This CDR3 comprises 18 residues. V lost 4 bases to trimming and J lost 5 bases; unmatched junction nucleotides: 15. The CDR3 region has the DNA TGTGCCAGCAGTTCCAATTCGGAGTGGACAGGGGGCAATACTGAAGCTTTCTTT. Its translation is CASSSNSEWTGGNTEAFF.

The chain employs TRBV7-9 and TRBJ2-5; D gene uncertain. The CDR3 is 12 residues long. Per the germline V gene, CDR1 is SEHNR and CDR2 is FQNEAQ (reference sequence). Trimming stripped 4 bases from V and 5 bases from J, with 8 bases between. DNA for the CDR3: TGTGCCAGCAGCTACGCCGAGGAGACCCAGTACTTC. The encoded protein is CASSYAEETQYF.

The V and J genes are TRBV3-1 (or the pseudogene TRBV3-2) and TRBJ1-1, with D perhaps matching TRBD1 (5 bases). The CDR3 contains 14 residues. V lost 9 bases, J lost 1 base, and 15 bases lay in between. CDR1 is LGHDT, CDR2 YNNKEL, per germline (reference sequence). The CDR3: CASTQGPGNTEAFF. CDR3 sequence (DNA): TGTGCCAGTACTCAGGGTCCTGGGAACACTGAAGCTTTCTTT.

J is TRBJ2-3 and V is TRBV3-1 (or the pseudogene TRBV3-2), with TRBD2 identical over 15 bases. The V gene's germline CDR1 is LGHDT and CDR2 YNNKEL (reference sequence). This CDR3 has 16 residues. V trimming: 3 bases; J trimming: 4 bases; junction bases outside the gene matches: 2. The DNA of the CDR3 is TGTGCCAGCAGCCAGGGACTAGCGGGGGGTTCAGATACGCAGTATTTT. This sequence encodes CASSQGLAGGSDTQYF.

The chain couples TRBV11-3 to TRBJ2-7, with 9 bases identical to TRBD1. The CDR3 length is 14 residues. The V gene's germline CDR1 is SGHNT and CDR2 YENEEA. V shed 5 bases and J 5 bases; nucleotides not matched to a gene: 7. The CDR3 coding sequence is TGTGCCAGCAGCACAGGGACAGGGTATGACGAGCAGTACTTC. Amino acids: CASSTGTGYDEQYF.

The chain links TRBV9 to TRBJ1-1, with no clear D. V gave up 0 bases and J gave up 1 base, with 7 bases separating them. In germline, CDR1 is SGDLS, CDR2 YYNGEE. CDR3 size: 14 residues. CDR3 DNA sequence: TGTGCCAGCAGCGTAGCTACTGGGAACACTGAAGCTTTCTTT. Translating gives CASSVATGNTEAFF. Full variable domain (remainder filled in from reference TRBV9 and TRBJ1-1): DSGVTQTPKHLITATGQRVTLRCSPRSGDLSVYWYQQSLDQGLQFLIQYYNGEERAKGNILERFSAQQFPDLHSELNLSSLELGDSALYFCASSVATGNTEAFFGQGTRLTVV.

The chain combines TRBV4-1 with TRBJ2-1; 15 nucleotides match TRBD2. Germline V lookup: CDR1 MGHRA, CDR2 YSYEKL. With V trimmed by 1 base and J by 7 bases, 8 bases remained unmatched. This CDR3 has 18 residues. In DNA form, the CDR3 reads TGCGCCAGCAGCCAAGTAGGCTCCGGGACTAGCGGGGGGAATGAGCAGTTCTTC. It encodes CASSQVGSGTSGGNEQFF.